This T cell receptor beta chain was obtained from a study of T cells expressing NK-cell markers. Concerning this clonotype: Its specificity is not known.

Whole-study findings and limits: Whether expanded NKG2C-expressing T cell clones recognize HCMV is unknown. The dominant NKG2C+ clonotypes represented about 1.0-8% of CD8+ T cells in six donors.

After re-calling the 5' RACE reads, TCRdb lists one entry per CDR3 protein, DNA absent. Its table records 500,000 to 700,000 distinct CDR3 sequences. CDR1 is DFQATT, CDR2 SNEGSKA, per germline (reference sequence). The CDR3 extends over 15 amino acids. The chain combines TRBV20-1 with TRBJ2-1; lacking DNA, the TRBD1 call made by TCRdb goes unchecked. The sequence was obtained from a man between 18 and 35 years old in good health. Sequences were obtained from blood T cells: a sorted CD56 or NKG2C T cell subset, CD4+ or CD8+ T cells, or bulk PBMC T cells (not recorded which). Here the CDR3 reads CSAVSGTGWGNEQFF.